What follows describes a single T cell receptor beta chain. Using immunoSEQ multiplex PCR, the repertoire was profiled, and TCRdb retains in-frame clones only, with some absent. The table records 98,000 or so clones, roughly 96% of them present only once. CDR3 length: 15 residues. This record comes from a study of technical replicates of blood from several donors. The source material was T cells isolated from PBMCs. V usage is TRBV1 and J usage is TRBJ2-3; TRBD2, as called in the table, went unchecked against the DNA. TRBV1 corresponds to a pseudogene. The TCR originated in a human donor in good health. DNA for the CDR3: TGCACCAGCAGCGCCCGTGAGGCCAGCACAGATACGCAGTATTTT. This gives the protein CTSSAREASTDTQYF.